These 20 T cell receptor beta chains came from one sample sequenced in a study of CD8+CD57+ T cells in acquired aplastic anemia (dated by TCRdb to between 2017 and 2018). The investigation overall reported the following: In patients, diversity was lower in CD8+CD57+ cells than in the total CD4+ and CD8+ cell pools.

Expansion of CD8+CD57+ cells had been shown by flow cytometry in the patients chosen for sequencing. For these receptors, no antigen is known. The data were produced on an Illumina HiSeq 2000. Genomic DNA was used as template for profiling of TCR beta VDJ combinations and CDR3 sequences. TCRdb reworked the public reads: Q25 trimming with fastp, MiXCR clone assembly, productive beta chains retained. Every entry covers one CDR3 protein and lists the most common genes and DNA from its rows. This sample gives about 20,000 distinct CDR3 sequences in total; approximately 39% of them show up just once. About 90% of the sample is in the top ten clones. Sequenced input: CD8+CD57+ T cells sorted from PBMCs. Interpreted using the paper, the cell subset or site label stands for: bead-enriched CD8+CD57+ effector memory T cells from SAA patients. All receptors come from a human donor with aplastic anemia.

The sample holds a few counts of this clonotype. The rearrangement joins TRBV7-6 to TRBJ2-3; D may be TRBD2 (6 bases). The ends were cut back, 1 base at V and 6 bases at J, with 17 bases in the middle. Germline lookup yields CDR1 SGHVS and CDR2 FNYEAQ. The CDR3 has 16 residues. The chain's CDR3 is CASSLGAGSTGDTQYF. The CDR3 nucleotides are TGTGCCAGCAGCTTAGGGGCGGGGAGCACCGGGGATACGCAGTATTTT. The full variable domain, its missing parts supplied by reference TRBV7-6 and TRBJ2-3, is GAGVSQSPRYKVTKRGQDVALRCDPISGHVSLYWYRQALGQGPEFLTYFNYEAQQDKSGLPNDRFSAERPEGSISTLTIQRTEQRDSAMYRCASSLGAGSTGDTQYFGPGTRLTVL.

V gene TRBV5-5 combines with J gene TRBJ2-7; 10 bases map to TRBD1. Germline lookup yields CDR1 SGHKS and CDR2 YYEKEE (reference sequence). Trimming cost V 2 bases and J 6 bases; bases outside gene matches: 8. There are 15 residues in the CDR3. CDR3 region: CASSFSGQGSIEQYF. The CDR3 DNA reads as TGTGCCAGCAGCTTTTCGGGACAGGGGTCGATCGAGCAGTACTTC.

This sequence joins TRBV7-2 and TRBJ2-2; D is perhaps TRBD1 or TRBD2 (5 bases each). The CDR3 covers 17 residues. Germline lookup yields CDR1 SGHTA and CDR2 FQGNSA. Trimming cost V 4 bases and J 3 bases, with 18 bases left between them. The CDR3 nucleotides read TGTGCCAGCAGCTCAGGGTCGGGGCGTCCCGACACCGGGGAGCTGTTTTTT. Amino acids: CASSSGSGRPDTGELFF.

The V call is TRBV24-1, the J call TRBJ2-3; 9 bases fit TRBD1. The CDR3 has 15 amino acids. Germline V gene sequence: CDR1 KGHDR, CDR2 SFDVKD. Losses at the gene ends were 3 bases for V and 4 bases for J; bases not matched to a gene: 4. The CDR3 reads CATSDGTGRADTQYF. The CDR3 coding sequence is TGTGCCACCAGTGATGGGACAGGGAGGGCAGATACGCAGTATTTT.

The chain couples TRBV29-1 to TRBJ1-1, with 7 bases identical to TRBD1. This CDR3 contains 12 residues. Germline V gene lookup returns CDR1 SQVTM and CDR2 ANQGSEA. V gave up 6 bases and J gave up 3 bases; unmatched junction bases: 4. CDR3: CSVGQGDTEAFF. CDR3 DNA: TGCAGCGTGGGGCAGGGGGACACTGAAGCTTTCTTT.

The chain couples TRBV19 to TRBJ2-7; D is possibly TRBD2 (6 bases). The germline gives CDR1 LNHDA, CDR2 SQIVND (reference sequence). The CDR3 consists of 13 residues. CDR3 protein: CAASPGLQYEQYF. Written as DNA, the CDR3 is TGTGCGGCCTCCCCGGGACTTCAATACGAGCAGTACTTC.

V and J are TRBV12-3 or TRBV12-4 and TRBJ1-1; D remains ambiguous. The CDR3 consists of 15 residues. Trimming left V 5 bases short and J 1 base short, with 14 bases between. The CDR3 loop is CASSPPLFSNTEAFF. DNA for the CDR3: TGTGCCAGCAGTCCCCCCCTCTTTTCGAACACTGAAGCTTTCTTT.

This chain joins TRBV20-1 and TRBJ2-7; 9 nucleotides line up with TRBD2. V shed 0 bases, J shed 0 bases, and the junction held 9 bases outside the gene matches. The CDR3 is 17 amino acids. CDR1 is DFQATT and CDR2 is SNEGSKA in the germline V gene (reference sequence). The CDR3 DNA is TGCAGTGCTAGAGATCCCCCCGTTAGCGGGAGCTCCTACGAGCAGTACTTC. Amino acids: CSARDPPVSGSSYEQYF.

This clonotype was counted many times. This chain connects TRBV7-8 to TRBJ2-7; D call uncertain. Per germline, CDR1 SGHVS and CDR2 FQNEAQ. This CDR3 region has 12 residues. Trimming took 2 bases from V and 5 from J, leaving 7 bases between them. This CDR3 is CASSLIGHEQYF. CDR3 DNA sequence: TGTGCCAGCAGCTTAATCGGACACGAGCAGTACTTC. Filled out from reference TRBV7-8 and TRBJ2-7, the complete variable domain reads GAGVSQSPRYKVAKRGQDVALRCDPISGHVSLFWYQQALGQGPEFLTYFQNEAQLDKSGLPSDRFFAERPEGSVSTLKIQRTQQEDSAVYLCASSLIGHEQYFGPGTRLTVT.

This clonotype turned up a few times. V usage is TRBV7-3 and J usage is TRBJ2-6; D possibly corresponds to TRBD1 (5 bases). V lost 6 bases and J 1 base, leaving 7 bases between the germline ends. Per germline, CDR1 SGHTA and CDR2 FQGTGA. The CDR3 has 14 amino acids. The CDR3 region has the DNA TGTGCCAGCAGAACAGGTTCTGGGGCCAACGTCCTGACTTTC. This translates into CASRTGSGANVLTF. Full variable domain (rest looked up from reference TRBV7-3 and TRBJ2-6): GAGVSQTPSNKVTEKGKYVELRCDPISGHTALYWYRQSLGQGPEFLIYFQGTGAADDSGLPNDRFFAVRPEGSVSTLKIQRTERGDSAVYLCASRTGSGANVLTFGAGSRLTVL.

The chain links TRBV7-6 to TRBJ2-2; D possibly corresponds to TRBD1 (6 bases). The V gene lost 1 base and the J gene lost 4 bases, with 13 bases spanning the gap. Looked up from germline, CDR1 is SGHVS and CDR2 is FNYEAQ. The CDR3 sequence is 16 residues long. The DNA of the CDR3 is TGTGCCAGCAGCTTAGGTGGGCAGGGGAGCACCGGGGAGCTGTTTTTT. It codes for CASSLGGQGSTGELFF.

A few counts support this clonotype. The rearrangement links TRBV29-1 to TRBJ2-2; 9 bases are shared with TRBD2. CDR1 is SQVTM, CDR2 ANQGSEA, per germline. The CDR3 contains 13 residues. J gave up 3 bases and V 4 bases, and 0 bases lay outside the gene matches. CDR3 in amino acids: CSVGTSDTGELFF. For the CDR3, the DNA is TGCAGCGTTGGGACTAGCGACACCGGGGAGCTGTTTTTT.

Many counts were recorded for this clonotype. The CDR3 loop is CASSLARWLGPGYTF. CDR3 DNA: TGTGCCAGCAGCTTAGCTAGGTGGTTAGGGCCCGGCTACACCTTC. The chain couples TRBV7-2 to TRBJ1-2; D call uncertain. Looked up from germline, CDR1 is SGHTA and CDR2 is FQGNSA. The CDR3 runs to 15 residues. With 0 bases removed from V and 8 bases from J, the gap between germline ends came to 16 bases.

This clonotype was counted at least ten times. This chain links TRBV7-9 with TRBJ2-1, with unresolved D. V was trimmed by 4 bases and J by 4 bases, leaving 20 bases between them. Germline V gene lookup returns CDR1 SEHNR and CDR2 FQNEAQ (reference sequence). The CDR3 covers 17 residues. This CDR3 reads CASSSSLSRRGYNEQFF. The CDR3 nucleotides are TGTGCCAGCAGCTCATCCTTAAGCCGGAGAGGATACAATGAGCAGTTCTTC.

This rearrangement joins TRBV2 to TRBJ1-6; D remains ambiguous. Trimming removed 3 bases at V and 11 bases at J, with 14 bases between. CDR1 and CDR2 (germline): SNHLY, FYNNEI. This CDR3 is 14 amino acids long. CDR3 DNA sequence: TGTGCCAGCAGTGAGCGGACTTCCCAAGCACCCCTCCACTTT. The encoded protein is CASSERTSQAPLHF.

This clonotype was seen a handful of times. The junction departs from the called germline gene at one end, perhaps through a read error. V gene TRBV6-1 combines with J gene TRBJ1-1, with TRBD1 matching over 7 bases. The CDR3 runs to 15 residues. Per the germline V gene, CDR1 is MNHNS and CDR2 is SASEGT. The DNA of the CDR3 is TGTGCCAGCAGTGAAGAAAGGGGGCGAAACACTGAGGCTTTCTTT. Encoded protein: CASSEERGRNTEAFF.

This chain uses TRBV7-9 with TRBJ1-3; tentatively, D is TRBD1 (5 bases). CDR1 SEHNR and CDR2 FQNEAQ come from the germline V gene (reference sequence). V gave up 5 bases and J gave up 0 bases, with 8 bases separating them. CDR3 length: 14 residues. The CDR3 nucleotides read TGTGCCAGCAGCCAGGGAGTCTCTGGAAACACCATATATTTT. Protein sequence: CASSQGVSGNTIYF.

To note about this clonotype: The junction differs from germline at one of its ends, possibly a read error. The chain carries TRBV7-9 and TRBJ1-1; possible D gene TRBD1, 5 bases. Germline CDR1 reads SEHNR; CDR2 reads FQNEAQ (reference sequence). This CDR3 has 13 amino acids. For the CDR3, the DNA is TGTGGCAGCAGCTTCAAGGGGCACACTGAAGCTTTCTTT. This codes for CGSSFKGHTEAFF.

This chain links TRBV5-1 with TRBJ2-1; TRBD2 aligns across 9 bases. The ends lost 3 bases at V and 0 bases at J; junction bases unmatched: 4. Germline V gene data show CDR1 as SGHRS and CDR2 as YFSETQ. The CDR3 spans 16 residues. CDR3 loop: CASSWLAGSSYNEQFF. DNA of the CDR3: TGCGCCAGCAGCTGGCTAGCGGGGAGCTCCTACAATGAGCAGTTCTTC.

This clonotype was seen a handful of times. The chain has TRBV10-3 and TRBJ2-1; 9 positions match TRBD2. This CDR3 region has 15 residues. Germline-derived CDR1 and CDR2 are ENHRY and SYGVKD. J lost 4 bases, V lost 0 bases, and 1 base had no gene match. The CDR3 sequence: CAISESRGGYNEQFF. The DNA of the CDR3 is TGTGCCATCAGTGAGTCGCGGGGGGGTTACAATGAGCAGTTCTTC.